This TCR beta chain was captured in a study of breast tumors, draining lymph nodes, adjacent tissues. The study's findings and limits: Data fit most tumor T cells coming from lymph node, expanding in tumor. Data only fit, rather than demonstrated, lymph node origin of most tumor T cells. Compared with lymph nodes, tumors were less diverse; compared with nontumor tissue, more.

This clonotype was seen many times. The antigen remains unidentified. One entry per CDR3 protein results from TCRdb running MiXCR on the multiplex PCR reads. The repertoire has some 47,000 distinct CDR3 sequences, roughly 39% of them found once; the top ten carry about 10%. CDR3 length equals 16 residues. Losses at the gene ends were 5 bases for V and 1 base for J; bases not matched to a gene: 9. Germline CDR1 and CDR2: SGHNT and YENEEA. The sequencing input was breast tumor tissue. The TCR originated in a female donor with breast cancer. Some clones in this sample may be carry-over from other donors' samples. The gene calls are TRBV11-3 and TRBJ2-7, with 9 bases that match TRBD1. The CDR3 loop is CASSLQQGAKSYEQYF. DNA of the CDR3: TGTGCCAGCAGCCTACAACAGGGGGCGAAATCCTACGAGCAGTACTTC.